Each of the 6 T cell receptor beta chains below was sequenced from the same sample in a study of T cell responses to AZD1222 COVID-19 vaccine. Profiling relied on immunoSEQ multiplex PCR, and the TCRdb table lists in-frame clones only, not all of them. The data contain 200,000 to 250,000 clones, roughly 91% of them seen just once; the ten biggest clones take up over 0.95%. The input for sequencing was peripheral blood, taken on day 0 of MenACWY control vaccination. These receptors came from an adult in good health.

The chain joins TRBV18 to TRBJ1-3; D unclear. The CDR3 is 15 amino acids. The V gene's germline CDR1 is KGHSH and CDR2 LQKENI. V lost 1 base, J lost 2 bases, and 9 bases lay in between. Written as DNA, the CDR3 is TGTGCCAGCTCACCACGTGTCGGGGCTGGAAACACCATATATTTT. It translates to CASSPRVGAGNTIYF.

The chain recombines TRBV18 with TRBJ1-1; D is unclear. Germline lookup yields CDR1 KGHSH and CDR2 LQKENI. Trimming removed 3 bases at V and 7 bases at J, with 15 bases between. CDR3 size: 14 residues. CDR3: CASSPLGEGYEAFF. The CDR3 nucleotides are TGTGCCAGCTCACCCCTCGGGGAAGGCTATGAAGCTTTCTTT.

This chain uses TRBV19 with TRBJ2-5; D remains ambiguous. The V and J ends lost 7 bases and 6 bases respectively, with 9 bases between them. The CDR3 is made up of 11 amino acids. The V gene's germline CDR1 is LNHDA and CDR2 SQIVND (reference sequence). This chain's CDR3 is CASTLGKTQYF. CDR3 in DNA: TGTGCCAGTACCCTAGGGAAGACCCAGTACTTC.

The chain joins TRBV5-4 to TRBJ2-3; no definite D call. Trimming removed 3 bases at V and 1 base at J, with 12 bases between. There are 15 residues in the CDR3. The germline V gene has CDR1 SGHNT and CDR2 YYREEE (reference sequence). CDR3 protein: CASSSGWARTDTQYF. In DNA, the CDR3 is TGTGCCAGCAGCTCCGGTTGGGCCCGCACAGATACGCAGTATTTT.

This clone was picked up one time. The chain employs TRBV6-2 or TRBV6-3 and TRBJ1-1; D is unclear. The CDR3 runs 15 residues. Germline CDR1 reads MNHEY; CDR2 reads SVGEGT. With 6 bases removed from V and 0 bases from J, the gap between germline ends came to 14 bases. The DNA for the CDR3 is TGTGCCAGCAGCTTTGTTGGAGGCCTGAACACTGAAGCTTTCTTT. This encodes CASSFVGGLNTEAFF.

This clone was seen just once. V usage is TRBV5-1 and J usage is TRBJ1-2, with D perhaps matching TRBD1 (6 bases). Germline CDR1 reads SGHRS; CDR2 reads YFSETQ. CDR3 length: 16 amino acids. V was trimmed by 0 bases and J by 7 bases, leaving 19 bases between them. The CDR3 DNA sequence: TGCGCCAGCAGCTTGGGTCAGGGGTCAGGCGGATTTGGCTACACCTTC. It yields the protein CASSLGQGSGGFGYTF.